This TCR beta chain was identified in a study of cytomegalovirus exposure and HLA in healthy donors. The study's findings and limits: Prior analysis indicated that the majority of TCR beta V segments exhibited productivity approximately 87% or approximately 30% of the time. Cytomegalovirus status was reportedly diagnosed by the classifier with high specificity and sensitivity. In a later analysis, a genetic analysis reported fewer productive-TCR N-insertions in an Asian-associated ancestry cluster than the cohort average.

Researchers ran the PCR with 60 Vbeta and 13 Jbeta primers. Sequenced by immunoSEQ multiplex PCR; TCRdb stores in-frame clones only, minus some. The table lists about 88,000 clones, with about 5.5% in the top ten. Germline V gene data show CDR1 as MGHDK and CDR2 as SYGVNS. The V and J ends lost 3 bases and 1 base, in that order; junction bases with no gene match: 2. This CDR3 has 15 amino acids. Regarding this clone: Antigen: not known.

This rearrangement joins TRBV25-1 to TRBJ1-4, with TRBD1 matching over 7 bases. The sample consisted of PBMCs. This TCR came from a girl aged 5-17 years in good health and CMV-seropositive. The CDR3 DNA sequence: TGTGCCAGCAGTGACGACAGGGTAACTAATGAAAAACTGTTTTTT. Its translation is CASSDDRVTNEKLFF.